The T cell receptor (beta chain) under discussion was sequenced for a study of spatial heterogeneity in lung cancer. Turning to the study itself: Mean representation of each unique TCR and UMI combination in the raw reads exceeded ten occurrences.

This clonotype occurred a few times. Its antigen is unknown. Every molecule of TCR cDNA had its own unique molecular identifier. TCRdb re-analysed the 5' RACE reads in MiXCR, keeping a single row per CDR3 protein. The sample has around 60,000 distinct CDR3 sequences, approximately 8.9% seen once. The time point denotes: sample taken at primary tumor resection. Whole RNA from tumor, nontumor lung or frozen PBMC was sequenced unsorted. The donor group consisted of under 90 patients who had untreated, early-stage non-small cell lung cancer. Overall study results and limits: Whereas they appeared in blood less at follow-up, ubiquitous expanded tumor TCRs appeared there more at resection.

This TCR derives from a female donor with early-stage non-small cell lung cancer. Specimen: PBMCs, collected at surgery.

For the CDR3, the DNA is TGTGCCAGCAGCGCGGTCGGAGGCCAGGAGACCCAGTACTTC. Its translation is CASSAVGGQETQYF. J is TRBJ2-5 and V is TRBV7-3; tentative D call: TRBD2 (5 bases). Trimming removed 5 bases from V and 5 bases from J, with 15 bases in between. Germline CDR1 SGHTA, CDR2 FQGTGA. CDR3 length: 14 residues. Supplemented by reference TRBV7-3 and TRBJ2-5, the full variable domain reads GAGVSQTPSNKVTEKGKYVELRCDPISGHTALYWYRQSLGQGPEFLIYFQGTGAADDSGLPNDRFFAVRPEGSVSTLKIQRTERGDSAVYLCASSAVGGQETQYFGPGTRLLVL.